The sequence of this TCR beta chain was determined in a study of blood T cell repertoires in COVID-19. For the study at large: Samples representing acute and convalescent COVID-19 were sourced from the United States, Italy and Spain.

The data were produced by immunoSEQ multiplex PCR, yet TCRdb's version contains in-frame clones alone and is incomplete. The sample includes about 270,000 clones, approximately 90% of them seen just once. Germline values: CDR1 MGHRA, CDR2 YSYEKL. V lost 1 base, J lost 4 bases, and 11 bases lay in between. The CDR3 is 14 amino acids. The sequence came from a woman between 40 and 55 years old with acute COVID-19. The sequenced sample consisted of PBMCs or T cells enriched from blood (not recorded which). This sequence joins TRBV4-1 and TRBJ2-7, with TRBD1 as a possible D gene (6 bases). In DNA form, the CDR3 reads TGCGCCAGCAGCCAAGGACAGGACCAATACGAGCAGTACTTC. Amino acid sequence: CASSQGQDQYEQYF.